The 25 T cell receptor beta chains in this list originate from one sample, sequenced in a study of glioma-infiltrating T cells. TCR alpha and beta CDR3 regions were amplified from RNA using iRepertoire nested multiplex PCR. TCRdb itself ran the multiplex PCR reads through MiXCR, one entry per CDR3 protein. Of around 170,000 distinct CDR3 sequences in the sample, more than 35% were seen once. The sequenced material came from glioma tissue, nonneoplastic brain tissue, or PBMCs (not recorded which). These receptor sequences come from a human donor with low-grade glioma or glioblastoma, undergoing nonglioma brain surgery, or in good health (not recorded which).

Regarding this clonotype: A much larger clone is a single base away; this may be a read error. V and J are TRBV29-1 and TRBJ2-3; weak D call: TRBD1 (5 bases). V was shortened by 4 bases and J by 2 bases, with 7 bases between the two germline ends. The germline V gene has CDR1 SQVTM and CDR2 ANQGSEA. CDR3 length: 12 amino acids. CDR3 sequence (DNA): TGCAGCGTTGGACAGTCCACAGATACGCAGTATTTT. Its protein is CSVGQSTDTQYF.

A remark on this clonotype: Given a much more abundant clone one base away, this may be a read error. The CDR3 DNA sequence: TGCAGTGCCCGGACCCAGCTTTTCATGAACACTGAAGCTTTCTTT. Amino acid sequence: CSARTQLFMNTEAFF. The chain is built from TRBV20-1 and TRBJ1-1; D is ambiguous. Germline V lookup: CDR1 DFQATT, CDR2 SNEGSKA (reference sequence). There are 15 residues in the CDR3. The V end lost 6 bases, the J end lost 0 bases, and 17 bases lay between the germline ends.

The chain links TRBV3-1 to TRBJ2-1; no clear D gene. With 0 bases removed from V and 10 bases from J, the gap between germline ends came to 13 bases. This CDR3 spans 14 amino acids. Germline CDR1 reads LGHDT; CDR2 reads YNNKEL (reference sequence). The CDR3 spells CASSQDLALDEQFF. The CDR3 DNA reads as TGTGCCAGCAGCCAAGATTTGGCGCTAGACGAGCAGTTCTTC.

Many counts were recorded for this clonotype. V usage is TRBV20-1 and J usage is TRBJ1-1; a possible D gene is TRBD1 (6 bases). The CDR3 is 17 residues long. V lost 0 bases to trimming and J lost 1 base, with 18 bases between them. Looked up from germline, CDR1 is DFQATT and CDR2 is SNEGSKA (reference sequence). As DNA, the CDR3 is TGCAGTGCTAGAGATGGGCGACAGGACCCGCGGAACACTGAAGCTTTCTTT. Translated, it gives CSARDGRQDPRNTEAFF.

This clonotype was counted at least ten times. The gene calls are TRBV20-1 and TRBJ2-3, with 8 bases aligning to TRBD2. This CDR3 contains 13 residues. V dropped 3 bases and J dropped 1; count of bases not matched to a gene: 0. The germline CDR1 and CDR2 sequences are DFQATT and SNEGSKA (reference sequence). The CDR3: CSASGRGTDTQYF. The CDR3 region has the DNA TGCAGTGCTAGCGGGAGGGGCACAGATACGCAGTATTTT.

The V gene is TRBV28, the J gene TRBJ1-5, with no clear D. The CDR3 runs to 13 residues. V was cut by 4 bases and J by 9 bases, with 13 bases left in between. Germline V gene data show CDR1 as MDHEN and CDR2 as SYDVKM. The CDR3 reads CASSYRVSGPQHF. The CDR3 DNA is TGTGCCAGCAGTTACAGAGTATCAGGGCCCCAGCATTTT.

Many counts were recorded for this clonotype. The rearrangement joins TRBV4-1 to TRBJ1-1; D gene uncertain. V was pared by 1 base and J by 4 bases, with 7 bases between. CDR1 is MGHRA and CDR2 is YSYEKL in the germline V gene. The CDR3 covers 13 residues. The CDR3 DNA reads as TGCGCCAGCAGCCAAGGCGGAGCCACTGAAGCTTTCTTT. It yields the protein CASSQGGATEAFF.

On this clonotype: Being one base from a much bigger clone, this may be a read error. The chain is built from TRBV28 and TRBJ1-2; possibly TRBD1 for D (6 bases). Germline lookup yields CDR1 MDHEN and CDR2 SYDVKM. V lost 7 bases, J lost 6 bases, and 12 bases lay in between. There are 12 residues in the CDR3. The CDR3 DNA is TGTGCCAGCAACAGGGACAACCATGGCTACACCTTC. It codes for CASNRDNHGYTF.

As regards this clonotype: The junction departs from the called germline gene at one end, perhaps through a read error. CDR3 residues: CARSSTNTQYF. CDR3 nucleotide sequence: TGTGCCAGAAGCTCCACAAATACGCAGTATTTT. The V and J genes are TRBV6-6 and TRBJ2-3; D call uncertain. From germline, CDR1 is MNHNY and CDR2 SVGAGI (reference sequence). This CDR3 has 11 amino acids.

For this clonotype: A single base separates this from a much larger clone, so it may be a read error. Written as DNA, the CDR3 is TGTGCCAGCAGTGGAACGGGGGAGGGCCGTGTAGATACGCAGTATTTT. It codes for CASSGTGEGRVDTQYF. The chain employs TRBV2 and TRBJ2-3; 7 nucleotides align to TRBD2. V lost 4 bases to trimming and J lost 5 bases; unmatched junction nucleotides: 12. The V gene's germline CDR1 is SNHLY and CDR2 FYNNEI. The CDR3 has 16 amino acids.

This chain joins TRBV5-4 and TRBJ1-3; D ambiguous. V lost 9 bases, J lost 0 bases, and 10 bases lay in between. CDR1 is SGHNT and CDR2 is YYREEE in the germline V gene (reference sequence). CDR3 size: 13 residues. DNA of the CDR3: TGTGCCACCGCAGGCGGCTCTGGAAACACCATATATTTT. Its translation: CATAGGSGNTIYF. The whole variable domain, remainder taken from reference TRBV5-4 and TRBJ1-3, is ETGVTQSPTHLIKTRGQQVTLRCSSQSGHNTVSWYQQALGQGPQFIFQYYREEENGRGNFPPRFSGLQFPNYSSELNVNALELDDSALYLCATAGGSGNTIYFGEGSWLTVV.

On this clonotype: Given a much more abundant clone one base away, this may be a read error. This chain connects TRBV6-2 or TRBV6-3 to TRBJ2-2; the D gene is possibly TRBD1 (5 bases). This CDR3 has 14 residues. V was clipped by 6 bases and J by 7 bases, with 15 bases between them. Per the germline V gene, CDR1 is MNHEY and CDR2 is SVGEGT. The CDR3 DNA reads as TGTGCCAGCAGCCAGGTCAGGGATTACGGGGAGCTGTTTTTT. It is translated as CASSQVRDYGELFF.

The V call is TRBV5-8, the J call TRBJ2-3, with D possibly called TRBD1 or TRBD2 (6 bases each). CDR3 length: 16 residues. V was trimmed by 0 bases and J by 2 bases, leaving 13 bases between them. The V gene's germline CDR1 is SGHTS and CDR2 YDEGEE. The CDR3, as DNA: TGTGCCAGCAGCTTGGAACTAGCAGGGGCCACAGATACGCAGTATTTT. Protein sequence: CASSLELAGATDTQYF.

This clonotype was seen at least ten times. This sequence joins TRBV25-1 and TRBJ2-5; maybe TRBD2 (6 bases). V was shortened by 0 bases and J by 9 bases, with 14 bases between the two germline ends. CDR3 length: 14 amino acids. CDR1 MGHDK and CDR2 SYGVNS come from the germline V gene. CDR3 bases: TGTGCCAGCAGTGAATACGGAGGGGAACGGTCCCAGTACTTC. It encodes CASSEYGGERSQYF. Based on the CDR3 plus reference TRBV25-1 and TRBJ2-5, the full variable domain is EADIYQTPRYLVIGTGKKITLECSQTMGHDKMYWYQQDPGMELHLIHYSYGVNSTEKGDLSSESTVSRIRTEHFPLTLESARPSHTSQYLCASSEYGGERSQYFGPGTRLLVL.

V is TRBV12-3 or TRBV12-4 and J is TRBJ2-1, with 12 bases that match TRBD2. The CDR3 is 18 amino acids. The V segment lost 7 bases and the J segment 8 bases; nucleotides outside the gene matches: 18. The CDR3 loop reads CASKLDRDLTSGSDEQFF. The CDR3 DNA follows: TGTGCCAGCAAGCTAGACAGGGACCTGACTAGCGGGAGTGATGAGCAGTTCTTC.

Concerning this clonotype: This could be a read error, since a much larger clone is one nucleotide away. The chain employs TRBV28 and TRBJ1-2; a weak D match, TRBD1 (5 bases). The CDR3 sequence is 13 residues long. The V and J ends lost 5 bases and 4 bases respectively, with 11 bases between them. Germline V gene sequence: CDR1 MDHEN, CDR2 SYDVKM. The chain's CDR3 is CASSHSGAYGYTF. CDR3 nucleotide sequence: TGTGCCAGCAGTCACTCCGGGGCCTATGGCTACACCTTC.

For this clonotype: No conserved phenylalanine or tryptophan is present at the end of the CDR3, so a read error is the likely explanation. The chain is built from TRBV28 and TRBJ1-6, with 10 bases fitting TRBD1. The CDR3 is made up of 16 amino acids. Germline trimming cut 5 bases from V and 9 bases from J; bases unmatched to any gene: 10. CDR1 is MDHEN and CDR2 is SYDVKM in the germline V gene. The CDR3 nucleotides are TGTGCCAGCAGTCCCTTACCGGGACAGGGGACTTCACCCCTCCACCTT. Protein sequence: CASSPLPGQGTSPLHL.

The rearrangement links TRBV9 to TRBJ2-5; 8 bases are shared with TRBD1. J lost 1 base, V lost 0 bases, and 2 bases had no gene match. The V gene's germline CDR1 is SGDLS and CDR2 YYNGEE. The CDR3 extends over 15 amino acids. The CDR3 spells CASSVDTGGQETQYF. The CDR3 nucleotides read TGTGCCAGCAGCGTAGACACAGGGGGCCAAGAGACCCAGTACTTC.

This clonotype was counted only a few times. The rearrangement uses TRBV6-6 and TRBJ2-4; no reliable D call. Trimming removed 2 bases from V and 1 base from J, with 18 bases in between. The CDR3 has 18 amino acids. Germline V gene sequence: CDR1 MNHNY, CDR2 SVGAGI (reference sequence). CDR3 sequence reads: CASSYGHGRQKAKNIQYF. The DNA for the CDR3 is TGTGCCAGCAGTTACGGGCATGGGCGGCAGAAGGCCAAAAACATTCAGTACTTC.

This clonotype was seen ten or more times. The rearrangement uses TRBV24-1 and TRBJ2-3; 9 positions match TRBD2. Germline lookup yields CDR1 KGHDR and CDR2 SFDVKD. J was trimmed by 2 bases and V by 4 bases; bases with no gene match: 3. The length of the CDR3 is 15 residues. In DNA, the CDR3 is TGTGCCACCAGTGACCCGGGACTAGCCACAGATACGCAGTATTTT. Amino acids: CATSDPGLATDTQYF.

As concerns this clonotype: A much larger clone sits a single nucleotide away, making a read error possible. The rearrangement uses TRBV15 and TRBJ2-3; the D gene is possibly TRBD2 (6 bases). V lost 0 bases, J lost 2 bases, and 15 bases lay in between. The CDR3 has 17 amino acids. In germline, CDR1 is LNHNV, CDR2 YYDKDF (reference sequence). This CDR3 reads CATSRELTRGITDTQYF. CDR3 nucleotides: TGTGCCACCAGCAGAGAACTGACTAGAGGGATCACAGATACGCAGTATTTT.

This clonotype was recorded many times. V usage is TRBV7-9 and J usage is TRBJ1-4; tentative D call: TRBD1 (5 bases). Per the germline V gene, CDR1 is SEHNR and CDR2 is FQNEAQ (reference sequence). The CDR3 is 12 residues long. The V end lost 5 bases, the J end lost 12 bases, and 13 bases lay between the germline ends. The CDR3, as DNA: TGTGCCAGCAGCGGGACGGGTGAGGAACTGTTTTTT. Translation gives CASSGTGEELFF. The entire variable domain, with the rest obtained from reference TRBV7-9 and TRBJ1-4, is as follows: DTGVSQNPRHKITKRGQNVTFRCDPISEHNRLYWYRQTLGQGPEFLTYFQNEAQLEKSRLLSDRFSAERPKGSFSTLEIQRTEQGDSAMYLCASSGTGEELFFGSGTQLSVL.

This clonotype was observed many times. CDR3 residues: CATSDFGTSGSYEQFF. CDR3 in DNA: TGTGCCACCAGTGACTTCGGGACTAGCGGGAGCTATGAGCAGTTCTTC. The chain links TRBV24-1 to TRBJ2-1; 14 bases are shared with TRBD2. The trim removed 4 bases at V and 8 bases at J, leaving 6 bases unmatched. CDR1 is KGHDR and CDR2 is SFDVKD in the germline V gene. The CDR3 has 16 amino acids.

The sample holds a few counts of this clonotype. Being one base from a much bigger clone, this may be a read error. The rearrangement links TRBV28 to TRBJ1-2; the D gene is possibly TRBD1 (5 bases). Germline V gene data show CDR1 as MDHEN and CDR2 as SYDVKM. This CDR3 has 15 amino acids. V was shortened by 4 bases and J by 7 bases, with 19 bases between the two germline ends. The CDR3 loop is CASSSNRGTVSGYTF. The CDR3 region has the DNA TGTGCCAGCAGTTCAAACAGAGGGACGGTATCTGGCTACACCTTC.

A note on this clonotype: As the CDR3 is not closed by the conserved phenylalanine or tryptophan, this likely results from a read error. The chain recombines TRBV5-1 with TRBJ2-1; D gene uncertain. Germline lookup yields CDR1 SGHRS and CDR2 YFSETQ. V gave up 4 bases and J gave up 9 bases, with 17 bases separating them. The CDR3 has 14 amino acids. Here the CDR3 DNA reads TGCGCCAGCAGCCCCTACCAAAAGTGGGGTGAGCAGTTCCTC. Translating gives CASSPYQKWGEQFL.